The clone carrying this TCR beta chain was detected once. Antigen: not known. The data are from a study of cytomegalovirus exposure and HLA in healthy donors. Study-level background: Prior work identified 117 million unique TCR beta sequences in about 179 million T cells. In an early release, HLA-typed donors contributed 75 million to 85 million unique TCR sequences.

The germline V and J ends were trimmed by 4 bases and 4 bases, with 9 bases remaining between them. Germline V gives CDR1 SGHTS, CDR2 YDEGEE. CDR3 length equals 12 residues. The study ran its PCR with 60 Vbeta and 13 Jbeta primers. Measured with immunoSEQ multiplex PCR; TCRdb has only the in-frame clones, and not every one. Of about 170,000 clones in the sample, around 68% were seen once. Study outcomes and limitations: TCR beta sequences reportedly predicted the HLA-A and HLA-B alleles of most subjects accurately.

The source material was PBMCs. The chain recombines TRBV5-8 with TRBJ2-7; D remains unclear. The receptor's source is a man aged 35-49 years in good health and CMV-seronegative. Here the CDR3 reads CASSPLRYEQYF. For the CDR3, the DNA is TGTGCCAGCAGCCCCCTACGATACGAGCAGTACTTC.